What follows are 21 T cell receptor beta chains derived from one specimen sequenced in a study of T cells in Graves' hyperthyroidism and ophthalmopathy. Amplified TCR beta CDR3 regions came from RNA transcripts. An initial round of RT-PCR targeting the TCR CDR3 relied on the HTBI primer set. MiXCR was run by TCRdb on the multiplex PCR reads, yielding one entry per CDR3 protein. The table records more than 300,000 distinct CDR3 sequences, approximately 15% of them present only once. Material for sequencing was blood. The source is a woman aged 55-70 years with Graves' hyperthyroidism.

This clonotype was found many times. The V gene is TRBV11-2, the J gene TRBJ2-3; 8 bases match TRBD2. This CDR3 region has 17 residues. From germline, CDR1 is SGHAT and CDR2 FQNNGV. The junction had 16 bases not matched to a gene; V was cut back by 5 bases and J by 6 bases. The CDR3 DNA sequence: TGTGCCAGCAGCCGTCTCCGCGGGAGGAAAGAGGGGGATACGCAGTATTTT. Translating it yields CASSRLRGRKEGDTQYF.

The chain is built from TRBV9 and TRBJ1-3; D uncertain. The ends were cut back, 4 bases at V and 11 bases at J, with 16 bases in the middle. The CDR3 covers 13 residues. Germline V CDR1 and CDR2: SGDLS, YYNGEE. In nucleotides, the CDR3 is TGTGCCAGCAGCTCATACCAAGTGGACGCCATATATTTT. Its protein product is CASSSYQVDAIYF.

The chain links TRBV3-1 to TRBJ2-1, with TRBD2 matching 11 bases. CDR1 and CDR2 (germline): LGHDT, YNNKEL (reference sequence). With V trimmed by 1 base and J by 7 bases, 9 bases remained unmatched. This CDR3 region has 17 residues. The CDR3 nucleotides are TGTGCCAGCAGCCAAGCACAGACTAGCGGGGCCAGGAATGAGCAGTTCTTC. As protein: CASSQAQTSGARNEQFF.

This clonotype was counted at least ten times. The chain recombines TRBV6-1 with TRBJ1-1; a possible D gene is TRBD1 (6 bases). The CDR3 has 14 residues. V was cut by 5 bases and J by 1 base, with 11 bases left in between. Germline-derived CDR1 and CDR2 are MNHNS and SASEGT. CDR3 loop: CASSHRTANTEAFF. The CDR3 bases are TGTGCCAGCAGTCACCGGACAGCGAACACTGAAGCTTTCTTT.

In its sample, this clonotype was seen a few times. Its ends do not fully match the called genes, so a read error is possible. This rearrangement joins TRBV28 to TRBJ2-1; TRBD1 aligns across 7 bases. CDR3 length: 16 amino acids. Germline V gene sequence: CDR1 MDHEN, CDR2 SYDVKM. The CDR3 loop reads CAGSLYRDSGNNEQFF. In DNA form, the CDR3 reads TGTGCCGGCAGTTTATACCGGGACAGTGGGAACAATGAGCAGTTCTTC.

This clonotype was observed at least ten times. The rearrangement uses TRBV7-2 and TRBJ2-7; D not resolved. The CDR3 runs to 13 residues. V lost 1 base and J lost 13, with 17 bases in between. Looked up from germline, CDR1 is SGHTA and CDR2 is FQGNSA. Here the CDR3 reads CASSLGDRLRGYF. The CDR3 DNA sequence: TGTGCCAGCAGCTTAGGCGATCGCCTACGCGGCTACTTC.

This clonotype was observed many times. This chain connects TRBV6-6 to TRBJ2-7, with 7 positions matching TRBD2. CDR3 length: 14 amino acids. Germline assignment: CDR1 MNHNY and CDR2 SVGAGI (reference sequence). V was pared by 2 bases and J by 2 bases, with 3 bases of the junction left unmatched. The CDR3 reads CASSYRGDPYEQYF. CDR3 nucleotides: TGTGCCAGCAGTTACCGGGGGGATCCCTACGAGCAGTACTTC.

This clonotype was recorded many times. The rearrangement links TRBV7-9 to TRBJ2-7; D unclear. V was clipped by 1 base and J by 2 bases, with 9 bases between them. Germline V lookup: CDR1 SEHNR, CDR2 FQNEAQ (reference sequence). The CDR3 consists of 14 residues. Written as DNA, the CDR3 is TGTGCCAGCAGCTTAGGTTCCGGGCCCTACGAGCAGTACTTC. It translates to CASSLGSGPYEQYF.

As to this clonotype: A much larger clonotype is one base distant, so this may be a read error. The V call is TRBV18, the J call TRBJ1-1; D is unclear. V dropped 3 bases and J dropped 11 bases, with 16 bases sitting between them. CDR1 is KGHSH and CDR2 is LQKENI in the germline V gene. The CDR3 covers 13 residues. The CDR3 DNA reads TGTGCCAGCTCACCCCGGGCCAAAAGAAAGGCTTTCTTT. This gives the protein CASSPRAKRKAFF.

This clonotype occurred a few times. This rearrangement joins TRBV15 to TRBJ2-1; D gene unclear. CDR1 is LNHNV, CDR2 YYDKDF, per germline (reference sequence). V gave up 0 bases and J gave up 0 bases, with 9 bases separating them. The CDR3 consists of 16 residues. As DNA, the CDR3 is TGTGCCACCAGCAGAGATAAGTACTCCTCCTACAATGAGCAGTTCTTC. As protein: CATSRDKYSSYNEQFF. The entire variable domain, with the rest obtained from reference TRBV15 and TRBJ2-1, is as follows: DAMVIQNPRYQVTQFGKPVTLSCSQTLNHNVMYWYQQKSSQAPKLLFHYYDKDFNNEADTPDNFQSRRPNTSFCFLDIRSPGLGDTAMYLCATSRDKYSSYNEQFFGPGTRLTVL.

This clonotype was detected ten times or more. This chain's CDR3 is CATSHNGRAPGELFF. The CDR3 region has the DNA TGTGCCACCAGTCATAACGGGAGGGCCCCCGGGGAGCTGTTTTTT. V usage is TRBV24-1 and J usage is TRBJ2-2; 8 bases map to TRBD2. Germline trimming cut 6 bases from V and 6 bases from J; bases unmatched to any gene: 8. Germline loops: CDR1 KGHDR, CDR2 SFDVKD. CDR3 length: 15 amino acids.

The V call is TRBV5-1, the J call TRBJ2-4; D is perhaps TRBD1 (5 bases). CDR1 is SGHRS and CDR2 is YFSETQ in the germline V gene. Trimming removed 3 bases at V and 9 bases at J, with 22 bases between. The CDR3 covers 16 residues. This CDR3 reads CASSSDSSAPRGIQYF. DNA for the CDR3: TGCGCCAGCAGCTCTGACAGTTCTGCCCCGCGAGGCATTCAGTACTTC.

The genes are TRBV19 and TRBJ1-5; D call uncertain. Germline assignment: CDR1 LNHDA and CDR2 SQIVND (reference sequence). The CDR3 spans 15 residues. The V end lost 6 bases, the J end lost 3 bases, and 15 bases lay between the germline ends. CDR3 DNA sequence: TGTGCCAGTAGCAGGTATTACGGGGACAATCAGCCCCAGCATTTT. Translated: CASSRYYGDNQPQHF.

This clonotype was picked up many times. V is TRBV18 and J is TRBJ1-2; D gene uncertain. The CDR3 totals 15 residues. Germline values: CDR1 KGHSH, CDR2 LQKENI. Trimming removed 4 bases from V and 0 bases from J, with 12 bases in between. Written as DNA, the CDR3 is TGTGCCAGCTCACGAGACGGGCCCACTAACTATGGCTACACCTTC. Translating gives CASSRDGPTNYGYTF.

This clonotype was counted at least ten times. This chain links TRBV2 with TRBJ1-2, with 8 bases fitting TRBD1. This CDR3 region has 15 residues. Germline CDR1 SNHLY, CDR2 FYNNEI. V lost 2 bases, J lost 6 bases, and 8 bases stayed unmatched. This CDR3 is CASSENPARGHGYTF. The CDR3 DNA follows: TGTGCCAGCAGTGAAAACCCCGCCAGGGGGCATGGCTACACCTTC. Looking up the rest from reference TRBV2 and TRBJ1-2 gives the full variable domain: EPEVTQTPSHQVTQMGQEVILRCVPISNHLYFYWYRQILGQKVEFLVSFYNNEISEKSEIFDDQFSVERPDGSNFTLKIRSTKLEDSAMYFCASSENPARGHGYTFGSGTRLTVV.

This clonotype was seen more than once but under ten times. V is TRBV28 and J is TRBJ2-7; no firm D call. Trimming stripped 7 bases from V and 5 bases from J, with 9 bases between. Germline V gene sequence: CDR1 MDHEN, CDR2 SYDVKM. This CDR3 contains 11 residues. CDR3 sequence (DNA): TGTGCCAGCATTGGGTCGGACGAGCAGTACTTC. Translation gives CASIGSDEQYF.

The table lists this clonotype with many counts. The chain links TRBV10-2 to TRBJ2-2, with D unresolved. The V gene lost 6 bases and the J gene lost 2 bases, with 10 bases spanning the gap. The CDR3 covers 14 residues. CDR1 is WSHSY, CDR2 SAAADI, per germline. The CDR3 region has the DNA TGCGCCAGCAGAAACCTCAGAAACACCGGGGAGCTGTTTTTT. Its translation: CASRNLRNTGELFF.

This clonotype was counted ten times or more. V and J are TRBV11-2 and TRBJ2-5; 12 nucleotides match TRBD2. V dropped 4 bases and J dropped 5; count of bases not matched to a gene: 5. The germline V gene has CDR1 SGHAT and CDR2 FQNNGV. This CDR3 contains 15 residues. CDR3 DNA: TGTGCCAGCAGCTCTAGCGGGAGGGGAGGGGAGACCCAGTACTTC. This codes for CASSSSGRGGETQYF.

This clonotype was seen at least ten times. CDR3 residues: CASSLGQLYEQYF. DNA of the CDR3: TGTGCCAGCAGCTTGGGACAGTTATACGAGCAGTACTTC. This rearrangement joins TRBV11-1 to TRBJ2-7; TRBD1 matches at 7 bases. From germline, CDR1 is SGHAT and CDR2 FQDESV (reference sequence). This CDR3 spans 13 amino acids. V was pared by 3 bases and J by 4 bases, with 3 bases of the junction left unmatched.

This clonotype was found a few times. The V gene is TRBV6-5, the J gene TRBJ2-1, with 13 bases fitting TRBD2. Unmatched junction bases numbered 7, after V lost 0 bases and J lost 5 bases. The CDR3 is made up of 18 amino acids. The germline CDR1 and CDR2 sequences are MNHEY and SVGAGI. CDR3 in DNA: TGTGCCAGCAGTTACTCCAGCTGGACTAGCGGGAGTCACAATGAGCAGTTCTTC. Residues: CASSYSSWTSGSHNEQFF.

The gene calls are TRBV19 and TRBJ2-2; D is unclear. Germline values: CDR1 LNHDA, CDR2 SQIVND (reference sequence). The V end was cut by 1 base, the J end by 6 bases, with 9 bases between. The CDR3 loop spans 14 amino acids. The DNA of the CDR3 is TGTGCCAGTAGTATAGCTCTAGTCGCCGGGGAGCTGTTTTTT. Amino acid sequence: CASSIALVAGELFF. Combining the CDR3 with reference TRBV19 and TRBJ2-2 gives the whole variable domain DGGITQSPKYLFRKEGQNVTLSCEQNLNHDAMYWYRQDPGQGLRLIYYSQIVNDFQKGDIAEGYSVSREKKESFPLTVTSAQKNPTAFYLCASSIALVAGELFFGEGSRLTVL.